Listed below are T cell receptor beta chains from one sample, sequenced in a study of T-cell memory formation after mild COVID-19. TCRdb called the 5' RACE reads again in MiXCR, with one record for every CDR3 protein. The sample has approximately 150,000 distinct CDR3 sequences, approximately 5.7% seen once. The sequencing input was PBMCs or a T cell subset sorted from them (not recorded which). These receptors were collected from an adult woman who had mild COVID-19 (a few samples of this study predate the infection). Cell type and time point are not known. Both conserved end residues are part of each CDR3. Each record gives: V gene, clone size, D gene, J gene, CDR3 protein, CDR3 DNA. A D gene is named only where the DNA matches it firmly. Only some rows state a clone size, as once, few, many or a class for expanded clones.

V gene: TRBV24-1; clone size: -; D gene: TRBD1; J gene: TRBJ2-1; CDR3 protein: CATSDIDRVAYNEQFF; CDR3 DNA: TGTGCCACCAGTGATATTGACAGGGTGGCCTACAATGAGCAGTTCTTC
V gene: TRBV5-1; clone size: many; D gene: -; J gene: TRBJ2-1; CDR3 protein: CASSLETDRNEQFF; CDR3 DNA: TGCGCCAGCAGCTTGGAAACAGACAGGAATGAGCAGTTCTTC
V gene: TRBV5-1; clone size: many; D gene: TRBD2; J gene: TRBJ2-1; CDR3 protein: CASSAGTTGSHEQFF; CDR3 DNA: TGCGCCAGCAGTGCCGGGACTACCGGGTCCCATGAGCAGTTCTTC
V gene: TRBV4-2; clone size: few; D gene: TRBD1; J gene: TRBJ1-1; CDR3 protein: CASSQAGQGNTEAFF; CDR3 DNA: TGTGCCAGCAGCCAAGCAGGACAGGGAAACACTGAAGCTTTCTTT
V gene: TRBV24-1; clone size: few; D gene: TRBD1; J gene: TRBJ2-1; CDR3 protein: CATSDLGRDRNEQFF; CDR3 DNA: TGTGCCACCAGTGATTTGGGGCGGGACAGGAATGAGCAGTTCTTC
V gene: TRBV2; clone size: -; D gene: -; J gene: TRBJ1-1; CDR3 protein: CASRGNIIGTEAFF; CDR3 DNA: TGTGCCAGCAGAGGCAATATAATAGGGACTGAAGCTTTCTTT
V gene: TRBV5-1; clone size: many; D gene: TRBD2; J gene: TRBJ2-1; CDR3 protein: CASSLELAGVSGNEQFF; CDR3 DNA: TGCGCCAGCAGCTTGGAACTAGCGGGAGTATCCGGCAATGAGCAGTTCTTC
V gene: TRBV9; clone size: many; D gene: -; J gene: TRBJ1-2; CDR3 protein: CASTATNYGYTF; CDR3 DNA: TGTGCCAGCACTGCCACTAACTATGGCTACACCTTC
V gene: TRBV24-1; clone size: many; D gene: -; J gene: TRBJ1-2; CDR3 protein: CATSDPGREGPYGYTF; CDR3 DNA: TGTGCCACCAGTGACCCCGGGCGGGAAGGGCCGTATGGCTACACCTTC
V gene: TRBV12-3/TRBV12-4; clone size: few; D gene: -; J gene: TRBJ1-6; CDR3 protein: CASSQDPGRSPLHF; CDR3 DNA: TGTGCCAGCAGCCAGGACCCCGGGAGATCACCCCTCCACTTT
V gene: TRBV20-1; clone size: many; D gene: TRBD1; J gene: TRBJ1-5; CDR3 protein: CSAIRDSGTNQPQHF; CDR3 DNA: TGCAGTGCGATCCGGGACAGCGGAACCAATCAGCCCCAGCATTTT
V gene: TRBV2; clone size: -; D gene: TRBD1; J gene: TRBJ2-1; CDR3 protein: CASSEWDRGSDEQFF; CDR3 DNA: TGTGCCAGCAGTGAATGGGACAGGGGGTCGGATGAGCAGTTCTTC
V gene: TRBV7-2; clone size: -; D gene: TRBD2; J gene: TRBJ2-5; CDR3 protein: CASSPGGIGETQYF; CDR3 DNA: TGTGCCAGCAGCCCCGGGGGGATCGGTGAGACCCAGTACTTC
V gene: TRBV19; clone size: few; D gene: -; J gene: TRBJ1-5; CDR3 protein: CASSVGGRQPNQPQHF; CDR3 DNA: TGTGCCAGTAGTGTCGGGGGCAGACAGCCCAATCAGCCCCAGCATTTT
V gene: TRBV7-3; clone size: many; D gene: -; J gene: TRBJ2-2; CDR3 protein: CASALVSAGELFF; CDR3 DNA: TGTGCCAGCGCCCTCGTTTCGGCCGGGGAGCTGTTTTTT
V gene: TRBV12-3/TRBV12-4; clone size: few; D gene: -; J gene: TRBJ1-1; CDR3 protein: CASSLEGVVNTEAFF; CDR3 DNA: TGTGCCAGCAGTTTAGAGGGGGTAGTGAACACTGAAGCTTTCTTT
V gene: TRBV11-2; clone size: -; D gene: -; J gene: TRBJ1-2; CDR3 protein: CASSSGSGYTF; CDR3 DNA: TGTGCCAGCAGCTCTGGTTCTGGCTACACCTTC
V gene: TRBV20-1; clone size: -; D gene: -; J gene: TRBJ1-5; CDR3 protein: CSARVGAYQDQPQHF; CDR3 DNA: TGCAGTGCTAGAGTAGGGGCTTACCAAGATCAGCCCCAGCATTTT
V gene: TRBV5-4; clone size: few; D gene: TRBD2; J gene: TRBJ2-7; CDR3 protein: CASSLGLASVDEQYF; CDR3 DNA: TGTGCCAGCAGCTTGGGACTAGCGTCAGTCGACGAGCAGTACTTC
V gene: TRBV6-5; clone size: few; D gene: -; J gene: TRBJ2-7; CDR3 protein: CASSYSELWSTYEQYF; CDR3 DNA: TGTGCCAGCAGTTACTCGGAATTGTGGAGTACTTACGAGCAGTACTTC
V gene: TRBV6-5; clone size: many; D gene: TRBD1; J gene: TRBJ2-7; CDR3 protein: CASSYVQGAAYEQYF; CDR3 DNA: TGTGCCAGCAGTTACGTGCAGGGGGCCGCCTACGAGCAGTACTTC
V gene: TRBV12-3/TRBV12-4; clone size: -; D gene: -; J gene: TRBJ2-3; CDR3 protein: CASSTLGGTDTQYF; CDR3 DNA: TGTGCCAGCAGTACCTTAGGGGGCACAGATACGCAGTATTTT
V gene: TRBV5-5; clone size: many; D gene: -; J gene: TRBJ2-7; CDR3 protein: CASSPQLRGYTYEQYF; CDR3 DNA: TGTGCCAGCAGCCCGCAGCTTCGGGGGTACACCTACGAGCAGTACTTC
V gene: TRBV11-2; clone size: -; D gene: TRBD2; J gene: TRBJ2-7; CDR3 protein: CASSLRLAGVSEQYF; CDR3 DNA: TGTGCCAGCAGCCTAAGACTAGCGGGAGTTAGCGAGCAGTACTTC
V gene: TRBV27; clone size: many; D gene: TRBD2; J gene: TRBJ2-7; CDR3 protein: CASSLSALKTSGDSYEQYF; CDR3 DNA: TGTGCCAGCAGTTTATCAGCTCTCAAGACTAGCGGGGACTCCTACGAGCAGTACTTC
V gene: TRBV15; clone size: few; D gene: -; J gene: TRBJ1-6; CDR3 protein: CATSRFPLPAGNSPLHF; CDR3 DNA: TGTGCCACCAGCAGGTTCCCCCTCCCGGCGGGGAATTCACCCCTCCACTTT
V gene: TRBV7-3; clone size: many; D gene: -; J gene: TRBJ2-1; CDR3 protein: CASGGGAGLGEQFF; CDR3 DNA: TGTGCCAGTGGAGGGGGGGCCGGTTTGGGTGAGCAGTTCTTC
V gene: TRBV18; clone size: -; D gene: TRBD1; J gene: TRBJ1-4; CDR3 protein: CASSKGTGNEKLFF; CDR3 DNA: TGTGCCAGCTCAAAAGGGACAGGGAATGAAAAACTGTTTTTT
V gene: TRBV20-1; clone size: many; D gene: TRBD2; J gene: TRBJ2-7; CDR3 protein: CSARVAGELYEQYF; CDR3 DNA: TGCAGTGCTAGAGTAGCGGGAGAATTGTACGAGCAGTACTTC
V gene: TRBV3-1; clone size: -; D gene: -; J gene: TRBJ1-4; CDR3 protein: CASSPRGINEKLFF; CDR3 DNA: TGTGCCAGCAGTCCCCGGGGGATAAATGAAAAACTGTTTTTT
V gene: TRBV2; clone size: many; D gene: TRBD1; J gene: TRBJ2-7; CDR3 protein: CASSRQGYEQYF; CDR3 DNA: TGTGCCAGCAGCCGACAGGGATACGAGCAGTACTTC
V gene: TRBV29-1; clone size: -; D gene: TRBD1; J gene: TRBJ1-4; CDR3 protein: CSVGGTGVEKLFF; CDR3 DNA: TGCAGCGTCGGGGGGACAGGGGTGGAAAAACTGTTTTTT
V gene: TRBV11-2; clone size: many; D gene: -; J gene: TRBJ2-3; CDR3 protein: CASSVNVAGTQYF; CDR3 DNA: TGTGCCAGCAGCGTGAACGTGGCAGGTACGCAGTATTTT
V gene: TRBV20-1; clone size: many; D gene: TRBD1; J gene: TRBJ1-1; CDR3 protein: CSARDYGTGNTEAFF; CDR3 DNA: TGCAGTGCAAGAGACTACGGGACAGGGAACACTGAAGCTTTCTTT
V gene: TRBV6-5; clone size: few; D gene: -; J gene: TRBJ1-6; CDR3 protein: CASSYIMGSPLHF; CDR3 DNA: TGTGCCAGCAGTTATATTATGGGTTCACCCCTCCACTTT
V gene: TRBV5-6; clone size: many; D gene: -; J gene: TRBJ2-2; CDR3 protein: CASSLDPGPTGELFF; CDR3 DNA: TGTGCCAGCAGCTTGGATCCAGGGCCCACCGGGGAGCTGTTTTTT
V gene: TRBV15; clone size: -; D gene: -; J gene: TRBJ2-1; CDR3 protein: CATSRDPEAGEQFF; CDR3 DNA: TGTGCCACCAGCAGAGATCCAGAGGCAGGTGAGCAGTTCTTC